This T cell receptor (beta chain) comes out of a study of identical twins. Using its own MiXCR run on the 5' RACE reads, TCRdb lists one record per CDR3 protein. Here the sample spans hundreds of thousands of distinct CDR3 sequences, about 7% being singletons. CDR1 SGHTA and CDR2 FQGNSA come from the germline V gene. V shed 5 bases and J 3 bases; nucleotides not matched to a gene: 4. This CDR3 has 14 amino acids. These records were also assigned to another study, of yellow fever vaccine responses in identical twins.

The sequencing input was PBMCs. This clonotype originated in a woman between 18 and 29 years old in good health. The gene calls are TRBV7-2 and TRBJ2-1; 7 bases are shared with TRBD2. CDR3 nucleotides: TGTGCCAGCAGCCTAACTAGCGTCTACAATGAGCAGTTCTTC. Translated, it gives CASSLTSVYNEQFF.